This TCR beta chain was found in a study of high-grade serous ovarian cancer treatment subgroups. As for the study in general: On average, approximately 15,000 reads and about 8,100 unique TCR beta rearrangements were obtained per sample.

General study points: CDR1 and CDR2 were left unanalyzed; analyses focused on CDR3. Repertoire similarity ranged about 0.095 to 0.79 between tumors of one patient. These tumor repertoires lack spatial information from bulk sequencing.

Tumor samples were taken before definitive surgery or chemotherapy. Remarks on this clone: Its target is not known.

The CDR3 has 13 amino acids. CDR1 MNHEY and CDR2 SVGAGI come from the germline V gene. Sequenced by immunoSEQ multiplex PCR; TCRdb stores in-frame clones only, minus some. The table has more than 8,000 clones, around 76% seen once. The sequenced material came from tumor tissue. The chain combines TRBV6-5 with TRBJ2-5, with D perhaps matching TRBD1 (6 bases). The DNA end is a closer match to TRBJ2-7, so the J assignment may be wrong. The source of this sequence is a human donor with high-grade serous ovarian cancer. The DNA of the CDR3 is TGTGCCAGCAGTTTGCAGGGGTCCTACGAGCAGTACTTC. Residues: CASSLQGSYEQYF.